A selection of T cell receptor beta chains follows, all from one sample in a study of blood T cells in healthy people across ages. TCRdb passed the 5' RACE reads through MiXCR, listing each CDR3 protein once. The sample has more than 1.4 million distinct CDR3 sequences, around 42% seen once; the top ten hold 7.9%. Sequencing was performed on blood. These TCRs come from a young woman in good health. The conserved cysteine and the conserved F or W are not part of the CDR3 here. A D gene is named only where the DNA matches it firmly.

>NA|TRBJ2-5|TRBV4-2
ASSQDPSGGAETQY
>NA|TRBJ2-7|TRBV12-3/TRBV12-4
ASSTDPTYEQY
>NA|TRBJ2-5|TRBV20-1
SASKGPETQY
>NA|TRBJ2-7|TRBV9
ASSVDSERAGEQY
>NA|TRBJ2-1|TRBV5-1
ASSLVDRLNEQF
>NA|TRBJ1-1|TRBV29-1
SVDLLAEAF
>NA|TRBJ1-5|TRBV6-2/TRBV6-3
ASSDSGNQPQH
>NA|TRBJ2-3|TRBV21-1
ALPDTDTQY
>NA|TRBJ2-1|TRBV11-2
ASSLEGVGTLYTNEQF
>NA|TRBJ2-3|TRBV29-1
SVTTGTRSSGTQY
>NA|TRBJ1-5|TRBV6-2/TRBV6-3
ASVSSGDPQPQH
>TRBD2|TRBJ2-1|TRBV6-6
ASRVAGGFEQF
>NA|TRBJ1-1|TRBV28
ASGGGEAF
>NA|TRBJ1-5|TRBV4-3
ASSQWYDGNQPQH
>TRBD1|TRBJ1-4|TRBV7-2
ASSLVRGREEKLF
>TRBD2|TRBJ2-3|TRBV3-1
ASSHGGDTDTQY
>TRBD1|TRBJ1-1|TRBV27
ASFLGTGAGLTEAF
>NA|TRBJ2-2|TRBV28
ASSLGSLNTGELF
>NA|TRBJ1-3|TRBV25-1
ASRSTSSGNTIY
>NA|TRBJ2-5|TRBV5-1
ASARAGETQY
>NA|TRBJ1-5|TRBV10-3
AISPQQGEIQH
>TRBD1|TRBJ1-2|TRBV20-1
SAVQGGYGYT
>NA|NA|TRBV20-1
SADTSRSDEQY
>NA|TRBJ2-7|TRBV6-5
ASKGRSWDEQY
>NA|TRBJ1-2|TRBV4-1
ASSQSVGHPDNYGYT
>TRBD1|TRBJ1-1|TRBV19
ASDSDRAVNTEAF
>NA|TRBJ2-3|TRBV10-3
AIRPAVAGTLLESTDTQY
>TRBD1|TRBJ1-6|TRBV3-1
ASSQGQQNSPLH
>NA|TRBJ1-2|TRBV21-1
ASSRGIVIGSYGYT
>NA|TRBJ1-1|TRBV15
ATSAKGFDTEAF
>TRBD2|TRBJ2-1|TRBV4-1
ASSPILAGGAYNEQF
>NA|TRBJ1-2|TRBV9
ASSGGGSDYGYT
>NA|TRBJ1-2|TRBV15
ATSPNLGSYGYT
>TRBD2|TRBJ2-1|TRBV15
ATSRPGLAGDEQF
>NA|TRBJ1-4|TRBV7-9
ASGPNEKLF
>NA|TRBJ1-6|TRBV7-2
ASSLEIIGSYNSPLH
>NA|TRBJ1-4|TRBV28
ASSKARSVEKLF
>NA|TRBJ1-5|TRBV2
ASRRGGGDSNQPQH
>NA|TRBJ2-4|TRBV30
AWSDGVNRNIQY
>TRBD2|TRBJ2-7|TRBV4-2
ASSQAPQLAGLSYEQY
>TRBD2|TRBJ2-5|TRBV2
ASSMTSATSTEQY
>TRBD2|TRBJ2-5|TRBV3-1
ASSGTTNQQY
>NA|TRBJ2-5|TRBV2
ASSVAVLWDEQY
>TRBD2|TRBJ2-1|TRBV7-8
ASSSLYGGRAQRGNEQF
>NA|TRBJ1-4|TRBV3-1
ASSQGGDYYEKLF
>TRBD1|TRBJ1-4|TRBV12-3/TRBV12-4
ASSVGGTAEKLF
>NA|TRBJ2-7|TRBV27
ASSFWGVYEQY
>TRBD1|TRBJ1-4|TRBV7-9
ASSPATGQGEEKLF
>NA|TRBJ1-5|TRBV12-5
ASGSPRPQH
>TRBD2|TRBJ2-7|TRBV29-1
SVAGGTIDSFSYEQY